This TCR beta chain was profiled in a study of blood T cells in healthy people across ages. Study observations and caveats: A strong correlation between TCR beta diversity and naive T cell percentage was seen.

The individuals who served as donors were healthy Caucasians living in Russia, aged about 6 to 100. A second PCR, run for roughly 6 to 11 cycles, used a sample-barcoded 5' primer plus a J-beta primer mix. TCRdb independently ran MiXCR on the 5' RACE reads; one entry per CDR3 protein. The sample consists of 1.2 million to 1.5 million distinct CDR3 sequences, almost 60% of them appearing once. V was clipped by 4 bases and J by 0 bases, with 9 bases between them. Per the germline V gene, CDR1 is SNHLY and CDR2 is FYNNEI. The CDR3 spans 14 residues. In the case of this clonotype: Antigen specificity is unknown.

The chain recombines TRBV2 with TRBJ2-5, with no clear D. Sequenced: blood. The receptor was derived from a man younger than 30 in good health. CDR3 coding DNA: TGTGCCAGCAGTGCGGGCAGTTACCAAGAGACCCAGTACTTC. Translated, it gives CASSAGSYQETQYF.